The T cell receptor (beta chain) under discussion was sequenced for a study of shared clonotypes between healthy human individuals. CD8 cells regarded as naive lacked CD45RO, were positively chosen for CCR7, and omitted terminally differentiated effector memory CD45RA+ cells. A remark on this clone: Its antigen is currently unknown. In the same sample, other DNA sequences code for this CDR3.

The CDR3 has 12 residues. Germline V gene data show CDR1 as SGHAT and CDR2 as FQNNGV. Trimming shortened V by 1 base and J by 6 bases, and 7 bases separated the two germline ends. General study findings and limits: The generation probabilities recorded for non-shared clonotypes fell below those of clonotypes shared by all four donors. Sharing across four donors was seen in 4% to 6.5% of naive CD4 clonotypes. Estimated clonotype richness was generally higher in naive than memory subsets.

Each cell subset's genomic DNA was divided evenly among several immunoSEQ plates. Data came from immunoSEQ multiplex PCR; TCRdb stores just in-frame clones and leaves some out. In the table there are around 2.1 million clones, roughly 91% of which are singletons. The genes are TRBV11-2 and TRBJ2-7, with D possibly matching TRBD2 (6 bases). Sequenced material: naive CD8+ T cells from PBMCs. The receptor's source is a man aged 18 to 29 in good health. Some clones in this sample may be carry-over from other donors' samples. In nucleotides, the CDR3 is TGTGCCAGCAGCTTAGGACTAGGCGAGCAGTACTTC. It translates to CASSLGLGEQYF.